The present TCR beta chain was sequenced within a study of blood T cell repertoires in COVID-19. Across the whole study: In each case, the material was cDNA or gDNA derived from T cells, B-cell-depleted T cells, or PBMCs.

TCRdb keeps only in-frame clones here, not all; method: immunoSEQ multiplex PCR. Among tens of thousands of clones, over 85% were seen once, and the ten largest hold approximately 30%. The sample comprised peripheral blood. This TCR derives from a woman of 80 years or more with acute or convalescent COVID-19.

Here the CDR3 DNA reads TGTGCCAGCAGCTCCACAGGGGGCGCAGCCGGAAACACCATATATTTT. As protein: CASSSTGGAAGNTIYF. This rearrangement joins TRBV7-2 to TRBJ1-3; TRBD1 matches 9 bases. Per the germline V gene, CDR1 is SGHTA and CDR2 is FQGNSA. This CDR3 is built from 16 residues. V was pared by 4 bases and J by 4 bases, with 8 bases of the junction left unmatched.